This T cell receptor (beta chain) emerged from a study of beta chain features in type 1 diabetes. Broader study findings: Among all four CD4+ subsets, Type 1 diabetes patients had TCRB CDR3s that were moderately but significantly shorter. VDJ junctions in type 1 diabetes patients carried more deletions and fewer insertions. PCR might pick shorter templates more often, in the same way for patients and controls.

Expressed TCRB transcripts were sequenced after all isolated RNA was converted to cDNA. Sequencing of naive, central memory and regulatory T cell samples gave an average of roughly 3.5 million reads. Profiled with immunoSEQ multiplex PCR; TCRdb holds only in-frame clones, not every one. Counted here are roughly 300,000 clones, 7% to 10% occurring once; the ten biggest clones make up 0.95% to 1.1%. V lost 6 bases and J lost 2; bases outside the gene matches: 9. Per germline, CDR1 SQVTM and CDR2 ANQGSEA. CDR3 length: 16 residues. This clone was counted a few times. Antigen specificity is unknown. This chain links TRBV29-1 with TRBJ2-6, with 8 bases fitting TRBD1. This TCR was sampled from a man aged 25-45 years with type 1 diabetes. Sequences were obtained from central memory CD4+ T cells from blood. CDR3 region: CSVAGGVGTGANVLTF. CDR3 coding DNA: TGCAGCGTGGCAGGGGGCGTAGGCACTGGGGCCAACGTCCTGACTTTC.